These T cell receptor beta chains were read from a single sample in a study of patients and donors after allogeneic stem cell transplantation. TCRdb itself ran the RT-PCR reads through MiXCR, one entry per CDR3 protein. Altogether some 960,000 distinct CDR3 sequences are present, approximately 18% being singletons, with the ten largest covering roughly 6%. Sequencing used blood, either unsorted or a sorted T cell fraction (not recorded which). These TCRs come from a human donor who was either an allogeneic HSCT recipient or a stem cell or donor lymphocyte infusion donor (not recorded which). It is not recorded whose cells these are; they may come from a transplant donor. Both conserved end residues are part of each CDR3. A D gene is named only where the DNA matches it firmly. Rows give clone size only sometimes, using once, few, many, or a class for an expanded clone.

v_gene	abundance	d_gene	j_gene	CDR3aa	CDR3nt
TRBV3-1	-	-	TRBJ2-5	CASSPKGVTIEGETQYF	TGTGCCAGCAGCCCCAAGGGGGTTACGATAGAGGGGGAGACCCAGTACTTC
TRBV7-8	few	-	TRBJ1-6	CASSAGQNSPLHF	TGTGCCAGCAGCGCTGGACAGAATTCACCCCTCCACTTT
TRBV4-3	many	TRBD1	TRBJ2-3	CASRLQGTDTQYF	TGCGCCAGCAGGTTACAGGGGACAGATACGCAGTATTTT
TRBV9	-	-	TRBJ1-5	CASSLEDNQPQHF	TGTGCCAGCAGCCTCGAGGACAATCAGCCCCAGCATTTT
TRBV7-9	-	TRBD2	TRBJ2-1	CASSLLAGGTRDHEQFF	TGTGCCAGCAGCCTACTAGCGGGAGGCACAAGGGACCATGAGCAGTTCTTC
TRBV11-1	-	-	TRBJ1-1	CASSSGGRRTFMNTEAFF	TGTGCCAGCAGCTCTGGGGGCAGGCGAACTTTCATGAACACTGAAGCTTTCTTT
TRBV5-1	few	-	TRBJ1-1	CASSLDRDSTKMNTEAFF	TGCGCCAGCAGCTTGGACAGGGACTCTACTAAAATGAACACTGAAGCTTTCTTT
TRBV12-3/TRBV12-4	-	TRBD1	TRBJ1-5	CASSPSGQGNQPQHF	TGTGCCAGCAGTCCCTCCGGACAGGGGAATCAGCCCCAGCATTTT
TRBV3-1	few	-	TRBJ2-7	CASSQEGKQYF	TGTGCCAGCAGCCAAGAGGGGAAGCAGTACTTC
TRBV6-5	few	TRBD1	TRBJ2-5	CASSSGQGARQTQYF	TGTGCCAGCAGTTCCGGACAGGGGGCAAGACAGACCCAGTACTTC
TRBV9	few	-	TRBJ2-7	CASSVNPSWYYEQYF	TGTGCCAGCAGCGTAAACCCCTCCTGGTACTACGAGCAGTACTTC
TRBV6-1	many	-	TRBJ1-1	CASRRTANTEAFF	TGTGCCAGCAGGCGGACAGCGAACACTGAAGCTTTCTTT
TRBV25-1	-	-	TRBJ1-1	CASSEPIRTRRLTEAFF	TGTGCCAGCAGTGAACCAATAAGAACACGTCGGCTCACTGAAGCTTTCTTT
TRBV30	few	-	TRBJ1-2	CAWTLQASGYTF	TGTGCCTGGACCCTCCAAGCGTCCGGCTACACCTTC
TRBV5-6	few	-	TRBJ2-7	CASSRHQYILHEQYF	TGTGCCAGCAGCCGGCATCAGTACATCTTGCACGAGCAGTACTTC
TRBV13	-	TRBD2	TRBJ2-1	CASSSPLRLAALSYNEQFF	TGTGCCAGCAGCTCTCCGCTCCGGCTAGCGGCCCTCTCCTACAATGAGCAGTTCTTC
TRBV20-1	-	-	TRBJ2-1	CSARVRWDNEQFF	TGCAGTGCTAGGGTCCGGTGGGACAATGAGCAGTTCTTC
TRBV12-3/TRBV12-4	few	-	TRBJ1-3	CASRQRAGAHSGNTIYF	TGTGCCAGCAGACAGCGGGCGGGGGCCCACTCTGGAAACACCATATATTTT
TRBV5-1	-	-	TRBJ2-2	CASSLEWANTGELFF	TGCGCCAGCAGCTTGGAGTGGGCAAACACCGGGGAGCTGTTTTTT
TRBV5-5	few	-	TRBJ1-2	CASNPTDNYGYTF	TGTGCCAGCAACCCAACGGATAACTATGGCTACACCTTC
TRBV20-1	-	-	TRBJ2-7	CSARGRRGHEQYF	TGCAGTGCTAGAGGTAGACGGGGGCATGAGCAGTACTTC
TRBV7-9	-	-	TRBJ1-3	CASSSRAGASGNTIYF	TGTGCCAGCAGCTCCCGCGCAGGGGCCTCTGGAAACACCATATATTTT
TRBV7-9	many	-	TRBJ1-5	CASSQAGGSNQPQHF	TGTGCCAGCAGCCAGGCAGGAGGGAGCAATCAGCCCCAGCATTTT
TRBV30	-	-	TRBJ2-1	CAWSPYNEQFF	TGTGCCTGGTCCCCCTACAATGAGCAGTTCTTC
TRBV7-3	-	-	TRBJ1-1	CASSLTGHWGTEAFF	TGTGCCAGCAGCTTAACGGGACACTGGGGCACTGAAGCTTTCTTT
TRBV21-1	few	-	TRBJ1-2	CASSKGGDFGYTF	TGTGCCAGCAGCAAGGGGGGGGACTTTGGCTACACCTTC
TRBV20-1	few	TRBD1	TRBJ1-5	CSALQGRVNQPQHF	TGCAGTGCCCTACAGGGGAGAGTAAATCAGCCCCAGCATTTT
TRBV20-1	-	-	TRBJ2-6	CSAFGVSGANVLTF	TGCAGTGCTTTCGGGGTCTCTGGGGCCAACGTCCTGACTTTC
TRBV29-1	many	TRBD1	TRBJ1-2	CSVERQGNYGYTF	TGCAGCGTCGAGAGACAGGGGAACTATGGCTACACCTTC
TRBV24-1	-	TRBD1	TRBJ2-5	CATSDTRDSTETQYF	TGTGCCACCAGTGACACCCGGGACAGCACAGAGACCCAGTACTTC
TRBV29-1	few	TRBD1	TRBJ2-1	CSVEVPGQSGEQFF	TGCAGCGTTGAAGTCCCGGGACAGTCAGGTGAGCAGTTCTTC
TRBV5-5	-	-	TRBJ2-5	CASSLWTGQETQYF	TGTGCCAGCAGCTTGTGGACCGGTCAAGAGACCCAGTACTTC
TRBV21-1	-	-	TRBJ2-7	CASLTSGGSYEQYF	TGTGCCAGCCTAACTAGCGGGGGATCCTACGAGCAGTACTTC
TRBV18	-	TRBD1	TRBJ2-7	CASSPPGQGYHEQYF	TGTGCCAGCTCACCGCCAGGACAGGGGTACCACGAGCAGTACTTC
TRBV7-2	few	-	TRBJ1-2	CASSFPGRTNYGYTF	TGTGCCAGCAGCTTCCCCGGACGGACTAACTATGGCTACACCTTC
TRBV12-3/TRBV12-4	-	-	TRBJ2-4	CASSRPDSLAKNIQYF	TGTGCCAGCAGCCGGCCCGACAGCCTAGCCAAAAACATTCAGTACTTC
TRBV30	few	-	TRBJ1-1	CAWSASGASAFF	TGTGCCTGGAGTGCATCCGGGGCCTCAGCTTTCTTT
TRBV30	-	-	TRBJ2-5	CAWSGTETQYF	TGTGCCTGGAGTGGTACGGAGACCCAGTACTTC
TRBV2	many	TRBD1	TRBJ1-1	CASSRQGPEAFF	TGTGCCAGCAGTCGACAGGGTCCTGAAGCTTTCTTT
TRBV29-1	-	TRBD2	TRBJ2-7	CSVEDRTSGSYEQYF	TGCAGCGTTGAAGACCGGACTAGCGGGAGCTACGAGCAGTACTTC
TRBV12-3/TRBV12-4	-	-	TRBJ1-2	CASSHRVGAKGGYTF	TGTGCCAGCAGCCACCGCGTAGGGGCGAAGGGTGGCTACACCTTC
TRBV15	few	TRBD1	TRBJ2-1	CATSRDLTGGFEQFF	TGTGCCACCAGCAGAGATCTAACAGGGGGCTTTGAGCAGTTCTTC
TRBV6-1	many	-	TRBJ2-7	CASKTRDSTYEQYF	TGTGCCAGCAAAACCCGGGACTCAACCTACGAGCAGTACTTC
TRBV30	-	-	TRBJ1-5	CAWSVSGHTDNQPQHF	TGTGCCTGGAGTGTATCGGGACATACCGACAATCAGCCCCAGCATTTT
TRBV11-2	many	-	TRBJ1-5	CASSPTSNQPQHF	TGTGCCAGCAGCCCTACTAGCAATCAGCCCCAGCATTTT
TRBV5-4	-	TRBD1	TRBJ1-1	CASSRPGQGTEAFF	TGTGCCAGCAGTCGACCGGGACAGGGGACTGAAGCTTTCTTT
TRBV7-2	few	-	TRBJ2-4	CASSSEGVAKNIQYF	TGTGCCAGCAGCTCAGAGGGAGTAGCCAAAAACATTCAGTACTTC
TRBV12-3/TRBV12-4	many	-	TRBJ2-6	CASTGDTFNSPNVLTF	TGTGCCAGCACCGGGGACACCTTTAATAGCCCCAACGTCCTGACTTTC
TRBV12-3/TRBV12-4	many	-	TRBJ2-1	CASSLGRGVYNEQFF	TGCGCCAGCAGCTTGGGCAGGGGGGTCTACAATGAGCAGTTCTTC
TRBV4-1	once	TRBD2	TRBJ2-2	CASRELAAVGTGELFF	TGCGCCAGCAGGGAACTAGCGGCCGTTGGTACCGGGGAGCTGTTTTTT